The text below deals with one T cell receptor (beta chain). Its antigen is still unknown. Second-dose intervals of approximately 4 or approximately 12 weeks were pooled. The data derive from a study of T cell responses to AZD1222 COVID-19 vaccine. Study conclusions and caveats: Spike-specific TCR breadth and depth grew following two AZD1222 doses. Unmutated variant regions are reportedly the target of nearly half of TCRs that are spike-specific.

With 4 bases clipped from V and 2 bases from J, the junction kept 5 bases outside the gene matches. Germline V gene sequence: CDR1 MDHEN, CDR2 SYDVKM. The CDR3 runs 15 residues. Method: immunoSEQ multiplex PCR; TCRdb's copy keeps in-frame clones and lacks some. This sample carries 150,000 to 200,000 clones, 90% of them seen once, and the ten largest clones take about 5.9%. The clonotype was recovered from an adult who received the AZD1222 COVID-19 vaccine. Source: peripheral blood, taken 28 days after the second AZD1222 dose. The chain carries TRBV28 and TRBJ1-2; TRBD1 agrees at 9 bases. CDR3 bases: TGTGCCAGCAGTTCGGGACAGGGATCCAACTATGGCTACACCTTC. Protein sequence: CASSSGQGSNYGYTF.